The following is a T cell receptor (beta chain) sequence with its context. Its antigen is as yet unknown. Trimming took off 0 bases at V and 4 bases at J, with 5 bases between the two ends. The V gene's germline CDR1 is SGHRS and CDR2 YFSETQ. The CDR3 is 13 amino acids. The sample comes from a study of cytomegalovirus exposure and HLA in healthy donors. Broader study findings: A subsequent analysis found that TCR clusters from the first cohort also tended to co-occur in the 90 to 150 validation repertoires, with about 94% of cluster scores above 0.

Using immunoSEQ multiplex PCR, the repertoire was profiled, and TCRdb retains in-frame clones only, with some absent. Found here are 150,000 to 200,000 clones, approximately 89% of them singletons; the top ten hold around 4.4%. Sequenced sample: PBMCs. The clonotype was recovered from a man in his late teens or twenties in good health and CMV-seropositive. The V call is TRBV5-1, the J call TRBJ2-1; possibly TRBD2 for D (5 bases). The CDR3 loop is CASSLGGYNEQFF. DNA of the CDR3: TGCGCCAGCAGCTTGGGAGGGTACAATGAGCAGTTCTTC. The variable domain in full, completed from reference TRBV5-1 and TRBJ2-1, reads KAGVTQTPRYLIKTRGQQVTLSCSPISGHRSVSWYQQTPGQGLQFLFEYFSETQRNKGNFPGRFSGRQFSNSRSEMNVSTLELGDSALYLCASSLGGYNEQFFGPGTRLTVL.